There are a few counts of the clone carrying this T cell receptor (beta chain). Its antigen is still unknown. This sample is drawn from a study of beta chain features in type 1 diabetes. Every isolated RNA sample was fully reverse transcribed, so sequencing captured expressed TCRB transcripts. TCRdb's table, derived via immunoSEQ multiplex PCR, lists solely in-frame clones and lacks some. The data contain around 500,000 clones, over 10% of them singletons. The CDR3 has 14 amino acids. From germline, CDR1 is KGHSH and CDR2 LQKENI. Trimming left V 0 bases short and J 8 bases short, with 11 bases between. Study-wide results and limits: Since sequencing was performed on cDNA, cells with high TCR expression could be over-represented. Moderate yet significant TCRB CDR3 shortening was seen in Type 1 diabetes patients in all four CD4+ subsets.

Donors contributed one heparinised blood draw apiece, averaging around 100 mL. The sample comprised naive CD4+ T cells from blood. This chain links TRBV18 with TRBJ2-4; D unclear. The receptor was derived from a woman between 18 and 29 years old in good health. The CDR3 bases are TGTGCCAGCTCACCACCGGCAGGTAGAGACATTCAGTACTTC. Its protein is CASSPPAGRDIQYF.